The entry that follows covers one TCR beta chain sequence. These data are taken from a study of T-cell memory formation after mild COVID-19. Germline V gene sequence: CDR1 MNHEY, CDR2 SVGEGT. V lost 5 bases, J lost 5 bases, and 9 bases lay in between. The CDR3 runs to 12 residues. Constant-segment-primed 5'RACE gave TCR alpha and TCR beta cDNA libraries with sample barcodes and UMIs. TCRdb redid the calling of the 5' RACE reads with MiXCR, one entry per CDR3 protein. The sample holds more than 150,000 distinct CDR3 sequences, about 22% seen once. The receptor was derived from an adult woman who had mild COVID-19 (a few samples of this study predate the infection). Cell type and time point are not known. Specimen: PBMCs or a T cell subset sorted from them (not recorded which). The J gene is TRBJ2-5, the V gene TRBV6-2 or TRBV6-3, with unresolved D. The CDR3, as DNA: TGTGCCAGCAGTAACCAAGAGGAGACCCAGTACTTC. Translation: CASSNQEETQYF.